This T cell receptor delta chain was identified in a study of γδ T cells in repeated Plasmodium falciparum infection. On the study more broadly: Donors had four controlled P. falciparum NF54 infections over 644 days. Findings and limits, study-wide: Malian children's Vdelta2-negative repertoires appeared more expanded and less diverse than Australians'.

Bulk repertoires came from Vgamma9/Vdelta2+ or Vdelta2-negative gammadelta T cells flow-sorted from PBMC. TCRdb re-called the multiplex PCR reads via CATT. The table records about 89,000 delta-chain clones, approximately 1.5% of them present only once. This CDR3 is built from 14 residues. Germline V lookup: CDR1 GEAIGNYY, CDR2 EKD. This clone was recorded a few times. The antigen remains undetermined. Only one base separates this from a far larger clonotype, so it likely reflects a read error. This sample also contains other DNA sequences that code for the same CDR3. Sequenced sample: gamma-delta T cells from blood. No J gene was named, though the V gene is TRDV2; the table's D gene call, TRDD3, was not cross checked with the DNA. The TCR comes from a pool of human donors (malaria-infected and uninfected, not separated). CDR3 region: CACDGISATDKLIF. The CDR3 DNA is TGTGCCTGTGACGGGATTAGTGCCACCGATAAACTCATCTTC.